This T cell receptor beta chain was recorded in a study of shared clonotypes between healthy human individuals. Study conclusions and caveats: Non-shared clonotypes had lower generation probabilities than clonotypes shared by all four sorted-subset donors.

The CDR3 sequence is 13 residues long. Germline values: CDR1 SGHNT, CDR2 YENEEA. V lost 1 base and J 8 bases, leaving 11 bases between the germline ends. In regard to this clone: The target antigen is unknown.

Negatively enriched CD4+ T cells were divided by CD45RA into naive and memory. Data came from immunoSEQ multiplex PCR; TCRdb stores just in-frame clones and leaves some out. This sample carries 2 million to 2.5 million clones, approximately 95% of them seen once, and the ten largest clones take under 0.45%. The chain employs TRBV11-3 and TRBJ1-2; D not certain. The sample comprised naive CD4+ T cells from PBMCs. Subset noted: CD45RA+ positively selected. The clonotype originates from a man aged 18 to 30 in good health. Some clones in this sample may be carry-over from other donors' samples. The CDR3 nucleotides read TGTGCCAGCAGCTTAGCGGGAGGTGGAGGCTACACCTTC. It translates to CASSLAGGGGYTF.